A selection of T cell receptor beta chains follows, all from one sample in a study of OX40 agonist ivuxolimab in advanced cancers. TCRdb's table, derived via immunoSEQ multiplex PCR, lists solely in-frame clones and lacks some. This table has approximately 74,000 clones, approximately 80% appearing once. Sequences were derived from CD4+ or CD8+ T cells sorted from blood, sampled in a trial of the OX40 agonist ivuxolimab. The receptor source for this set is an adult with an advanced solid tumor such as melanoma, head and neck, liver or kidney cancer. Each CDR3 is given with its conserved first and last residue. The order of the fields is J gene, clone size, V gene, D gene, CDR3 protein, CDR3 DNA. D genes are given only for firm matches. Some rows mark clone size as missing; the rest say once, few, many or name a class of expanded clone.

j_call: TRBJ2-1
clone_size: NA
v_call: TRBV5-8
d_call: NA
cdr3_aa: CASSLASIVNEQFF
cdr3_nt: TGTGCCAGCAGCTTGGCCTCCATAGTGAATGAGCAGTTCTTC

j_call: TRBJ2-5
clone_size: few
v_call: TRBV5-1
d_call: NA
cdr3_aa: CASSFNLAQETQYF
cdr3_nt: TGCGCCAGCAGCTTCAACCTAGCCCAAGAGACCCAGTACTTC

j_call: TRBJ1-1
clone_size: NA
v_call: TRBV7-8
d_call: NA
cdr3_aa: CARAQFMNTEAFF
cdr3_nt: TGTGCCAGAGCACAGTTTATGAACACTGAAGCTTTCTTT

j_call: TRBJ2-2
clone_size: NA
v_call: TRBV7-8
d_call: NA
cdr3_aa: CASSTATGGARGGELFF
cdr3_nt: TGTGCCAGCAGCACCGCGACTGGGGGGGCGCGGGGCGGGGAGCTGTTTTTT

j_call: TRBJ1-3
clone_size: NA
v_call: TRBV7-9
d_call: NA
cdr3_aa: CASSPHAGIAGNTIYF
cdr3_nt: TGTGCCAGCAGCCCCCACGCAGGGATCGCTGGAAACACCATATATTTT

j_call: TRBJ2-1
clone_size: NA
v_call: TRBV28
d_call: TRBD1
cdr3_aa: CASSGTGRYNEQFF
cdr3_nt: TGTGCCAGCAGCGGGACAGGGCGGTACAATGAGCAGTTCTTC

j_call: TRBJ1-5
clone_size: once
v_call: TRBV7-1
d_call: NA
cdr3_aa: CASSPYPDSNQPQHF
cdr3_nt: TGTGCCAGCAGCCCATACCCGGACAGCAATCAGCCCCAGCATTTT

j_call: TRBJ1-3
clone_size: NA
v_call: TRBV28
d_call: NA
cdr3_aa: CASSFPGRSGNTIYF
cdr3_nt: TGTGCCAGCAGTTTTCCCGGACGATCTGGAAACACCATATATTTT

j_call: TRBJ1-2
clone_size: once
v_call: TRBV6-1
d_call: NA
cdr3_aa: CASTETANYGYTF
cdr3_nt: TGTGCCAGCACCGAGACAGCTAACTATGGCTACACCTTC

j_call: TRBJ1-3
clone_size: NA
v_call: TRBV6-5
d_call: NA
cdr3_aa: CASSMAPRVGNTIYF
cdr3_nt: TGTGCCAGCTCGATGGCCCCCAGGGTGGGGAACACCATATATTTT

j_call: TRBJ1-4
clone_size: NA
v_call: TRBV10-2
d_call: NA
cdr3_aa: CATRGAGTLNEKLFF
cdr3_nt: TGCGCCACCCGGGGCGCGGGGACCCTTAATGAAAAACTGTTTTTT

j_call: TRBJ1-3
clone_size: few
v_call: TRBV9
d_call: NA
cdr3_aa: CASGGTGNTIYF
cdr3_nt: TGTGCCAGCGGGGGGACGGGAAACACCATATATTTT

j_call: TRBJ2-4
clone_size: NA
v_call: TRBV7-7
d_call: TRBD1
cdr3_aa: CASSLNQGAIQYF
cdr3_nt: TGTGCTAGCAGCTTAAATCAGGGGGCCATTCAGTACTTC

j_call: TRBJ2-5
clone_size: NA
v_call: TRBV11-2
d_call: NA
cdr3_aa: CASSLMFEQETQYF
cdr3_nt: TGTGCCAGCAGCTTAATGTTCGAACAAGAGACCCAGTACTTC

j_call: TRBJ2-7
clone_size: NA
v_call: TRBV6-5
d_call: TRBD2
cdr3_aa: CASSYEREPTYEQYF
cdr3_nt: TGTGCCAGCAGTTATGAGCGGGAGCCAACCTACGAGCAGTACTTC

j_call: TRBJ2-1
clone_size: NA
v_call: TRBV19
d_call: NA
cdr3_aa: CASSSGTPTYNEQFF
cdr3_nt: TGTGCCAGTAGTTCCGGGACGCCCACCTACAATGAGCAGTTCTTC

j_call: TRBJ2-1
clone_size: NA
v_call: TRBV7-9
d_call: TRBD2
cdr3_aa: CASSSRLAGPSNEQFF
cdr3_nt: TGTGCCAGCAGTTCAAGACTAGCGGGGCCTTCGAATGAGCAGTTCTTC

j_call: TRBJ2-2
clone_size: once
v_call: TRBV7-3
d_call: TRBD2
cdr3_aa: CASSVAGGLSGELFF
cdr3_nt: TGTGCCAGCTCGGTAGCGGGAGGGTTATCCGGGGAGCTGTTTTTT

j_call: TRBJ2-3
clone_size: NA
v_call: TRBV7-2
d_call: TRBD2
cdr3_aa: CASSTTSGGARDTQYF
cdr3_nt: TGTGCCAGCAGCACGACTAGCGGGGGGGCCAGAGATACGCAGTATTTT

j_call: TRBJ1-1
clone_size: few
v_call: TRBV2
d_call: NA
cdr3_aa: CASRLYREGTEAFF
cdr3_nt: TGTGCCAGCAGACTCTACAGGGAAGGGACTGAAGCTTTCTTT

j_call: TRBJ1-6
clone_size: NA
v_call: TRBV7-2
d_call: TRBD1
cdr3_aa: CASSLLRTGGQSPLHF
cdr3_nt: TGTGCCAGCAGCTTACTCCGGACAGGGGGCCAGTCACCCCTCCACTTT

j_call: TRBJ1-6
clone_size: NA
v_call: TRBV5-1
d_call: NA
cdr3_aa: CASSLQGTDNSPLHF
cdr3_nt: TGCGCCAGCAGCCTACAGGGCACGGATAATTCACCCCTCCACTTT

j_call: TRBJ1-2
clone_size: NA
v_call: TRBV13
d_call: NA
cdr3_aa: CASSTLRDSANYGYTF
cdr3_nt: TGTGCCAGCAGCACTCTCCGGGACTCAGCTAACTATGGCTACACCTTC

j_call: TRBJ1-6
clone_size: NA
v_call: TRBV27
d_call: NA
cdr3_aa: CASRTANSPLHF
cdr3_nt: TGTGCCAGCAGAACAGCAAATTCACCCCTCCACTTT

j_call: TRBJ2-1
clone_size: NA
v_call: TRBV7-2
d_call: NA
cdr3_aa: CASSLGQSAFGNEQFF
cdr3_nt: TGTGCCAGCAGCTTAGGTCAAAGCGCCTTTGGGAATGAGCAGTTCTTC

j_call: TRBJ1-2
clone_size: few
v_call: TRBV28
d_call: TRBD1
cdr3_aa: CASSQQGGYGYTF
cdr3_nt: TGTGCCAGCAGTCAACAGGGGGGCTATGGCTACACCTTC

j_call: TRBJ2-3
clone_size: NA
v_call: TRBV7-8
d_call: NA
cdr3_aa: CASSLEGATDTQYF
cdr3_nt: TGTGCCAGCAGCTTAGAAGGGGCCACAGATACGCAGTATTTT

j_call: TRBJ1-2
clone_size: NA
v_call: TRBV7-9
d_call: NA
cdr3_aa: CASSRVGGSYGYTF
cdr3_nt: TGTGCCAGCAGCCGTGTCGGGGGCAGCTATGGCTACACCTTC

j_call: TRBJ1-4
clone_size: NA
v_call: TRBV18
d_call: TRBD1
cdr3_aa: CASSPGGGNEKLFF
cdr3_nt: TGTGCCAGCTCCCCGGGAGGGGGCAATGAAAAACTGTTTTTT

j_call: TRBJ2-1
clone_size: NA
v_call: TRBV7-9
d_call: NA
cdr3_aa: CASSLVGARNEQFF
cdr3_nt: TGTGCCAGCAGCTTAGTAGGGGCGCGGAATGAGCAGTTCTTC

j_call: TRBJ2-1
clone_size: NA
v_call: TRBV19
d_call: TRBD2
cdr3_aa: CASSSGTSGVGRYNEQFF
cdr3_nt: TGTGCCAGCTCCTCCGGGACTAGCGGGGTTGGTCGGTACAATGAGCAGTTCTTC

j_call: TRBJ2-2
clone_size: NA
v_call: TRBV7-2
d_call: TRBD2
cdr3_aa: CASKGTGGYTGELFF
cdr3_nt: TGTGCCAGCAAGGGTACGGGAGGGTACACCGGGGAGCTGTTTTTT

j_call: TRBJ1-5
clone_size: once
v_call: TRBV27
d_call: NA
cdr3_aa: CASRAKRYSNQPQHF
cdr3_nt: TGTGCCAGTAGGGCGAAACGGTATAGCAATCAGCCCCAGCATTTT

j_call: TRBJ2-4
clone_size: once
v_call: TRBV19
d_call: NA
cdr3_aa: CASSKRQPPAKNIQYF
cdr3_nt: TGTGCCAGTAGTAAGAGACAGCCGCCAGCCAAAAACATTCAGTACTTC

j_call: TRBJ2-7
clone_size: NA
v_call: TRBV7-2
d_call: NA
cdr3_aa: CASSSLGAGNSYEQYF
cdr3_nt: TGTGCCAGCAGCTCCCTTGGGGCAGGGAACTCCTACGAGCAGTACTTC

j_call: TRBJ2-5
clone_size: NA
v_call: TRBV5-1
d_call: TRBD2
cdr3_aa: CASSFRLAGGLQETQYF
cdr3_nt: TGCGCCAGCAGCTTTCGTCTAGCGGGGGGCCTCCAAGAGACCCAGTACTTC

j_call: TRBJ2-7
clone_size: NA
v_call: TRBV7-8
d_call: TRBD2
cdr3_aa: CASSLLHADPGTSGNYEQYF
cdr3_nt: TGTGCCAGCAGCTTATTGCATGCCGACCCCGGGACTAGCGGGAACTACGAGCAGTACTTC

j_call: TRBJ2-7
clone_size: NA
v_call: TRBV30
d_call: NA
cdr3_aa: CAWSSGLYEQYF
cdr3_nt: TGTGCCTGGAGTTCCGGGCTTTACGAGCAGTACTTC

j_call: TRBJ1-2
clone_size: NA
v_call: TRBV4-2
d_call: TRBD1
cdr3_aa: CASRGRQGAGGYTF
cdr3_nt: TGTGCCAGCAGGGGGAGACAGGGGGCAGGCGGCTACACCTTC

j_call: TRBJ2-1
clone_size: NA
v_call: TRBV6-5
d_call: NA
cdr3_aa: CASSYSGGSNEQFF
cdr3_nt: TGTGCCAGCAGTTACTCGGGGGGCTCTAATGAGCAGTTCTTC

j_call: TRBJ1-2
clone_size: NA
v_call: TRBV9
d_call: TRBD1
cdr3_aa: CASSASTGLYYGYTF
cdr3_nt: TGTGCCAGCAGCGCCTCGACAGGGTTATACTATGGCTACACCTTC

j_call: TRBJ1-2
clone_size: NA
v_call: TRBV29-1
d_call: TRBD1
cdr3_aa: CSVGQANYGYTF
cdr3_nt: TGCAGCGTCGGACAGGCAAACTATGGCTACACCTTC

j_call: TRBJ1-4
clone_size: NA
v_call: TRBV2
d_call: NA
cdr3_aa: CASKGEGNTPEKLFF
cdr3_nt: TGTGCCAGCAAAGGGGAGGGAAACACACCTGAAAAACTGTTTTTT

j_call: TRBJ2-7
clone_size: NA
v_call: TRBV30
d_call: NA
cdr3_aa: CAWSLGVGEQYF
cdr3_nt: TGTGCCTGGTCTCTTGGGGTCGGGGAGCAGTACTTC

j_call: TRBJ1-2
clone_size: NA
v_call: TRBV5-1
d_call: NA
cdr3_aa: CASRGEVRHGYTF
cdr3_nt: TGCGCCAGCAGGGGGGAGGTTCGGCATGGCTACACCTTC

j_call: TRBJ1-6
clone_size: NA
v_call: TRBV27
d_call: NA
cdr3_aa: CATRGYVLGVSNSPLHF
cdr3_nt: TGTGCCACGAGGGGGTATGTGTTGGGGGTATCTAATTCACCCCTCCACTTT

j_call: TRBJ1-5
clone_size: few
v_call: TRBV19
d_call: NA
cdr3_aa: CASSTRVSNQPQHF
cdr3_nt: TGTGCCAGTAGTACCCGGGTTAGCAATCAGCCCCAGCATTTT

j_call: TRBJ2-5
clone_size: NA
v_call: TRBV15
d_call: NA
cdr3_aa: CATSRDPTAWEKETQYF
cdr3_nt: TGTGCCACCAGCAGAGATCCAACAGCGTGGGAAAAAGAGACCCAGTACTTC

j_call: TRBJ2-7
clone_size: NA
v_call: TRBV28
d_call: NA
cdr3_aa: CASSSTYEQYF
cdr3_nt: TGTGCCAGCAGTTCAACCTACGAGCAGTACTTC

j_call: TRBJ1-6
clone_size: NA
v_call: TRBV5-8
d_call: NA
cdr3_aa: CASSFGQFNSPLHF
cdr3_nt: TGTGCCAGCAGCTTCGGACAGTTTAATTCACCCCTCCACTTT

j_call: TRBJ2-1
clone_size: NA
v_call: TRBV28
d_call: TRBD2
cdr3_aa: CASSLFSGAGSYNEQFF
cdr3_nt: TGTGCCAGCAGTTTATTTAGCGGGGCGGGGTCCTACAATGAGCAGTTCTTC

j_call: TRBJ2-3
clone_size: NA
v_call: TRBV6-1
d_call: NA
cdr3_aa: CASTRDRLGTDTQYF
cdr3_nt: TGTGCCAGCACCCGGGACCGCCTGGGCACAGATACGCAGTATTTT

j_call: TRBJ1-4
clone_size: once
v_call: TRBV6-1
d_call: NA
cdr3_aa: CASGAPNEKLFF
cdr3_nt: TGTGCCAGCGGGGCGCCGAATGAAAAACTGTTTTTT

j_call: TRBJ1-3
clone_size: NA
v_call: TRBV7-2
d_call: TRBD1
cdr3_aa: CASSSQNPRDRVSFNTIYF
cdr3_nt: TGTGCCAGCAGCTCCCAAAACCCCCGGGACAGGGTTTCGTTTAACACCATATATTTT

j_call: TRBJ2-1
clone_size: NA
v_call: TRBV19
d_call: NA
cdr3_aa: CASSLEGTLDNEQFF
cdr3_nt: TGTGCCAGTAGTCTGGAGGGGACATTGGACAATGAGCAGTTCTTC

j_call: TRBJ1-3
clone_size: NA
v_call: TRBV18
d_call: NA
cdr3_aa: CASSPRPQDSGNTIYF
cdr3_nt: TGTGCCAGCTCACCACGACCGCAAGACTCTGGAAACACCATATATTTT

j_call: TRBJ1-1
clone_size: NA
v_call: TRBV6-4
d_call: TRBD1
cdr3_aa: CASSDRDRAEAFF
cdr3_nt: TGTGCCAGCAGTGACCGGGACAGGGCTGAAGCTTTCTTT